This T cell receptor (beta chain) derives from a study of T cells in localized non-small cell lung cancer. Sequenced by immunoSEQ multiplex PCR; TCRdb stores in-frame clones only, minus some. The profile shows over 50,000 clones, roughly 90% of them singletons. Per germline, CDR1 SGHTA and CDR2 FQGNSA. V shed 4 bases, J shed 7 bases, and the junction held 5 bases outside the gene matches. The CDR3 extends over 14 amino acids. The chain links TRBV7-2 to TRBJ1-5, with 9 positions matching TRBD1. Material: peripheral blood, obtained before any cancer treatment. This clonotype originated in a woman aged 35-75 years with stage I lung adenocarcinoma. The CDR3 sequence is CASSWLDRGQPQHF. CDR3 in DNA: TGTGCCAGCAGCTGGCTGGACAGGGGACAGCCCCAGCATTTT. Full variable domain (outside the CDR3, taken from reference TRBV7-2 and TRBJ1-5): GAGVSQSPSNKVTEKGKDVELRCDPISGHTALYWYRQSLGQGLEFLIYFQGNSAPDKSGLPSDRFSAERTGGSVSTLTIQRTQQEDSAVYLCASSWLDRGQPQHFGDGTRLSIL.